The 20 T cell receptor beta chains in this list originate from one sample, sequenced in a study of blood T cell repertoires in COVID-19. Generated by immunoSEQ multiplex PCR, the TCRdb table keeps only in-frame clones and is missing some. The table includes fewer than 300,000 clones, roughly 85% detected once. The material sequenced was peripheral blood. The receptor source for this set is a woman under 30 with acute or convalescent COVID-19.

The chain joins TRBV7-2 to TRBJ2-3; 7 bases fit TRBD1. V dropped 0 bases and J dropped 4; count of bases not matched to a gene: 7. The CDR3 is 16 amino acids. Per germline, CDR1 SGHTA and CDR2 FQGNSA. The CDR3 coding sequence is TGTGCCAGCAGCTTAGCCCTTAGACAGGGCTCAGATACGCAGTATTTT. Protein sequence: CASSLALRQGSDTQYF.

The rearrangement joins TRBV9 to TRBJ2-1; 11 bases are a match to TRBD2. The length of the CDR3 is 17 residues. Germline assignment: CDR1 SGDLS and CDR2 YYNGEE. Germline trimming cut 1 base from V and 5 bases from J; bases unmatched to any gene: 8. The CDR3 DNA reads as TGTGCCAGCAGCGTACCTAGCGGGGGGCGGGGTCACAATGAGCAGTTCTTC. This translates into CASSVPSGGRGHNEQFF.

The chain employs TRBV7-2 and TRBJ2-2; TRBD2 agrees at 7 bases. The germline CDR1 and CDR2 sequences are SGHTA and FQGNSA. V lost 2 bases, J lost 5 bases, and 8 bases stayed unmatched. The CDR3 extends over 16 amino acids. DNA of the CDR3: TGTGCCAGCAGCTTAAGGCTCACTAGCGATACCGGGGAGCTGTTTTTT. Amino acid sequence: CASSLRLTSDTGELFF.

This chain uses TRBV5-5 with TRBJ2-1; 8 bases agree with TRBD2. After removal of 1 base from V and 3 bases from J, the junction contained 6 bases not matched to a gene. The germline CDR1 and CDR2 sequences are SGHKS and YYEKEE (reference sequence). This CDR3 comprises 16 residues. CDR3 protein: CASSLTAGDIYNEQFF. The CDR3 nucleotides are TGTGCCAGCAGCTTGACAGCGGGAGATATCTACAATGAGCAGTTCTTC.

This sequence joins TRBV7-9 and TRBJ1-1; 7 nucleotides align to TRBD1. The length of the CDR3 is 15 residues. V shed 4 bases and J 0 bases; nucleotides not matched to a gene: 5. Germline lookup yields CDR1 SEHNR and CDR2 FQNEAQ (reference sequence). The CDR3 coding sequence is TGTGCCAGCAGCTCCCAGGGACAGATGAACACTGAAGCTTTCTTT. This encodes CASSSQGQMNTEAFF.

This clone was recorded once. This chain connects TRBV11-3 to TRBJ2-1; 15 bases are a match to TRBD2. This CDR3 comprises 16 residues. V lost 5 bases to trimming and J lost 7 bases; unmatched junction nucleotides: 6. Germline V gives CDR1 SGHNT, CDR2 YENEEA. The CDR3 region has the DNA TGTGCCAGCAGCGCGGGACTAGCGGGAGGTAGGAATGAGCAGTTCTTC. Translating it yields CASSAGLAGGRNEQFF.

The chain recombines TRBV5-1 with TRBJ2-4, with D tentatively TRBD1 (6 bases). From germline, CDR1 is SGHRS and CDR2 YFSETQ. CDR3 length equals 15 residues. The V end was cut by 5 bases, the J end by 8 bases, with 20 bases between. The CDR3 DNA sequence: TGCGCCAGCAGTGGGGAGCAGGGGTTGGGGGACATTCAGTACTTC. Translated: CASSGEQGLGDIQYF.

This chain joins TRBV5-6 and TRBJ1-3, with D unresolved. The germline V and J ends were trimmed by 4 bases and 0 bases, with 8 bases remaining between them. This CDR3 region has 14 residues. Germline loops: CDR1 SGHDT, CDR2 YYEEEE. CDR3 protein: CASSGGFSGNTIYF. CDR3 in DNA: TGTGCCAGCAGCGGAGGATTCTCTGGAAACACCATATATTTT. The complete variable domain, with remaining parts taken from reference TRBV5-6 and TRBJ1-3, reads DAGVTQSPTHLIKTRGQQVTLRCSPKSGHDTVSWYQQALGQGPQFIFQYYEEEERQRGNFPDRFSGHQFPNYSSELNVNALLLGDSALYLCASSGGFSGNTIYFGEGSWLTVV.

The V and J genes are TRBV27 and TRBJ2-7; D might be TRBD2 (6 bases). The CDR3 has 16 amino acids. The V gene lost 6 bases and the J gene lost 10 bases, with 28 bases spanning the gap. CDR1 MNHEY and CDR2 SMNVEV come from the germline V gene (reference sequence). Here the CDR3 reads CASSSPDVAGGPLQYF. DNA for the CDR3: TGTGCCAGCAGCTCACCGGATGTTGCCGGAGGGCCGCTTCAGTACTTC.

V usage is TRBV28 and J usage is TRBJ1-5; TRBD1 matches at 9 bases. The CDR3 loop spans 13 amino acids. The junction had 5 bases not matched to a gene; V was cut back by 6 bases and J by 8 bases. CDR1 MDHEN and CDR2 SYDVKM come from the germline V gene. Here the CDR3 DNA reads TGTGCCAGCAGCTGGGACAGGGAGAAGCCCCAGCATTTT. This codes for CASSWDREKPQHF.

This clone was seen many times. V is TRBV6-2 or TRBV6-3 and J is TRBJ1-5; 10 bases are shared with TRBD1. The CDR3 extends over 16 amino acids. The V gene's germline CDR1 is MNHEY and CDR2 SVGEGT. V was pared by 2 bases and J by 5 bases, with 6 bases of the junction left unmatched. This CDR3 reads CASSYRQGATDQPQHF. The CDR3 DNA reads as TGTGCCAGCAGTTACCGACAGGGGGCTACCGATCAGCCCCAGCATTTT.

DNA for the CDR3: TGTGCCAGCCGCCCGACAGGGTCTGGCAACATTCAGTACTTC. Encoded protein: CASRPTGSGNIQYF. The rearrangement links TRBV6-2 or TRBV6-3 to TRBJ2-4; 7 bases align to TRBD1. Germline CDR1 and CDR2: MNHEY and SVGEGT. The CDR3 length is 14 residues. V lost 8 bases to trimming and J lost 7 bases; unmatched junction nucleotides: 11.

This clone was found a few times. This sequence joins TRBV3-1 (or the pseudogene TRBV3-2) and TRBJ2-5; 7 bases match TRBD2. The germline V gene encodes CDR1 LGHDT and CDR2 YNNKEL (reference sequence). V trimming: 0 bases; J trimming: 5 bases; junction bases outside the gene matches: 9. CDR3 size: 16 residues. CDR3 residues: CASSQDIGGSDETQYF. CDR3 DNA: TGTGCCAGCAGCCAAGACATTGGCGGGAGTGATGAGACCCAGTACTTC.

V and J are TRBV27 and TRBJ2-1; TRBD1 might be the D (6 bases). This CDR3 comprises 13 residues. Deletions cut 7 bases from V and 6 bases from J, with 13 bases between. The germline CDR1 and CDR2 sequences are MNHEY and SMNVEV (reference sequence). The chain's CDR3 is CASTVTGSNEQFF. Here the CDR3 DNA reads TGTGCCAGCACCGTTACAGGGAGCAATGAGCAGTTCTTC.

The chain's CDR3 is CASSYRTSGSGELFF. CDR3 in DNA: TGTGCCAGCAGCTATAGGACTAGCGGGAGCGGGGAGCTGTTTTTT. V is TRBV5-6 and J is TRBJ2-2, with 13 bases lining up with TRBD2. The CDR3 runs to 15 residues. The trim removed 3 bases at V and 7 bases at J, leaving 3 bases unmatched. Germline assignment: CDR1 SGHDT and CDR2 YYEEEE.

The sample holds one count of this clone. Here the CDR3 reads CASSPSGQGGDYGYTF. Here the CDR3 DNA reads TGTGCCAGCAGCCCTAGCGGACAGGGAGGGGACTATGGCTACACCTTC. The chain uses TRBV7-8 and TRBJ1-2; TRBD1 matches 8 bases. The CDR3 extends over 16 amino acids. Germline V lookup: CDR1 SGHVS, CDR2 FQNEAQ. The J segment lost 3 bases and the V segment lost 5 bases, leaving 11 bases of the junction unmatched.

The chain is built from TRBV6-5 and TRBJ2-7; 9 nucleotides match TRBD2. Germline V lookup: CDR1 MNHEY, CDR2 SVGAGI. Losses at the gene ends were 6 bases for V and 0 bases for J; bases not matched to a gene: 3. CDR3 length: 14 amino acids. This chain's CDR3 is CASSPAGGSYEQYF. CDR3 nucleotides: TGTGCCAGCAGCCCAGCGGGAGGCTCCTACGAGCAGTACTTC.

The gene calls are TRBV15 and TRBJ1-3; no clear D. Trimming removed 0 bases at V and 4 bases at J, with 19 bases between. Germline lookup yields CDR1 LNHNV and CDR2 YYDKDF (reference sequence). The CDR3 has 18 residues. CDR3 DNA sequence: TGTGCCACCAGCAGAGAAGAAATGGCACAGCCCTCGGGAAACACCATATATTTT. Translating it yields CATSREEMAQPSGNTIYF.

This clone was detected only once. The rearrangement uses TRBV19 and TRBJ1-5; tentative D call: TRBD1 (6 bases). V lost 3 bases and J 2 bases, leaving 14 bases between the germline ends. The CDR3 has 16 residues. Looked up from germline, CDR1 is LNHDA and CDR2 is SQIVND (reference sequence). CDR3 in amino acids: CASSINGQIRNQPQHF. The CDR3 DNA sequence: TGTGCCAGTAGTATCAACGGACAGATACGCAATCAGCCCCAGCATTTT.

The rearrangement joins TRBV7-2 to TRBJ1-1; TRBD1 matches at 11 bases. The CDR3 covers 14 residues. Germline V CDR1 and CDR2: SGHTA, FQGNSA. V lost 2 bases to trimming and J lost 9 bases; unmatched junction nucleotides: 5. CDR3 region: CASSLKGTGGKAFF. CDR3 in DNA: TGTGCCAGCAGCTTAAAGGGGACAGGGGGAAAAGCTTTCTTT.